The source of this T cell receptor beta chain is a study of T-cell reconstitution after alpha-beta-depleted transplantation in children. Study outcomes and limitations: Among T cells one year after transplant, newly produced cells accounted for most counts and diversity. There were reportedly several hundred expanded graft clones from which alpha-beta T cells came about two months after transplant.

Researchers prepared the TCRbeta library using unique molecular identifiers, the study reports. MiXCR was run by TCRdb on the PCR reads, yielding one entry per CDR3 protein. The sample shows about 980,000 distinct CDR3 sequences, about 29% of them seen only once. CDR3 length: 17 amino acids. Germline CDR1 reads KGHSH; CDR2 reads LQKENI. V was pared by 5 bases and J by 8 bases, with 16 bases of the junction left unmatched. Comment on this clonotype: Antigen unknown.

The source material was PBMCs, mostly from graft donor cells, sampled 360 days after TCRalphabeta/CD19-depleted stem cell transplant. The sequence was obtained from a boy younger than two who had a stem cell transplant for SCID, so the T cells may come from the graft donor. The rearrangement links TRBV18 to TRBJ1-4, with TRBD1 identical over 8 bases. For the CDR3, the DNA is TGTGCCAGCTCAACTGGACAGGGACCTTGGATAATAGAAAAACTGTTTTTT. Its translation: CASSTGQGPWIIEKLFF.